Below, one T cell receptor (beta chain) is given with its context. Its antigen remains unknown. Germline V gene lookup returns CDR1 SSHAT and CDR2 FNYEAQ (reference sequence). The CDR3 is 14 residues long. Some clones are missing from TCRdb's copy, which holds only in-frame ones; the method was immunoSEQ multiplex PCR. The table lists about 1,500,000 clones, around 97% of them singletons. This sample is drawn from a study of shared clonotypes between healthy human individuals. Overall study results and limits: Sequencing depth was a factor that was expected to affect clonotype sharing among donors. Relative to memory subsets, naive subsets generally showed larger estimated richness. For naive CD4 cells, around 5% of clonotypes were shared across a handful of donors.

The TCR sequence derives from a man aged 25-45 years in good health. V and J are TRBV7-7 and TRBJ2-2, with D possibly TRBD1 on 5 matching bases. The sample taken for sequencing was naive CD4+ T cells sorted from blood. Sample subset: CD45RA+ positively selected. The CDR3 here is CASEGGQGTGELFF. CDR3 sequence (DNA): TGTGCTTCGGAAGGTGGGCAGGGAACCGGGGAGCTGTTTTTT.